The rows below give T cell receptor beta chains drawn from one sample of a study of blood T cell repertoires in COVID-19. Sequenced by immunoSEQ multiplex PCR; TCRdb stores in-frame clones only, minus some. The repertoire includes about 170,000 clones, approximately 80% of them detected once, and 7% sits in the top ten. The specimen sequenced was peripheral blood. These receptor sequences come from a woman aged 35 to 49 with COVID-19, enrolled during active disease. Both conserved end residues are part of each CDR3. The D gene is left open where the match is weak. Expanded clones are given a class, and other clones once, few, many or no size at all.

V gene	J gene	D gene	clone size	CDR3 protein	CDR3 DNA
TRBV6-1	TRBJ2-1	TRBD2	NA	CASSERLAGALNEQFF	TGTGCCAGCAGTGAAAGACTAGCGGGTGCACTAAATGAGCAGTTCTTC
TRBV5-4	TRBJ2-1	TRBD2	NA	CASSLLAGGFHEQFF	TGTGCCAGCAGCTTGCTAGCGGGAGGCTTCCATGAGCAGTTCTTC
TRBV28	TRBJ2-2	NA	NA	CASTTPDRPTGELFF	TGTGCCAGCACCACCCCCGACAGGCCCACCGGGGAGCTGTTTTTT
TRBV4-1	TRBJ1-1	NA	NA	CASSLLLGADTEAFF	TGCGCCAGCAGCCTATTGTTAGGGGCCGACACTGAAGCTTTCTTT
TRBV7-6	TRBJ1-2	TRBD1	NA	CASSLEGGQGVGYTF	TGTGCCAGCAGCTTAGAGGGTGGACAGGGGGTTGGCTACACCTTC
TRBV19	TRBJ2-2	TRBD1	once	CASSVDRVIAGELFF	TGTGCCAGTAGTGTGGACAGGGTTATCGCCGGGGAGCTGTTTTTT
TRBV4-1	TRBJ1-5	TRBD1	NA	CASSHLPQGAVNQPQHF	TGCGCCAGCAGCCACCTACCCCAGGGGGCGGTCAATCAGCCCCAGCATTTT
TRBV7-8	TRBJ1-5	NA	NA	CASSLSVQGNQPQHF	TGTGCCAGCAGCTTATCCGTCCAGGGTAATCAGCCCCAGCATTTT
TRBV29-1	TRBJ2-7	TRBD2	NA	CSVAGVTSGRRYEQYF	TGCAGCGTGGCCGGGGTGACTAGCGGGAGGAGATACGAGCAGTACTTC
TRBV19	TRBJ1-3	TRBD1	NA	CASSPNPSDRGESKGNTIYF	TGTGCCAGTTCCCCGAACCCGTCCGACAGGGGCGAAAGCAAAGGAAACACCATATATTTT
TRBV6-5	TRBJ1-4	TRBD1	NA	CASRRGLTNEKLFF	TGTGCCAGCAGGAGGGGGCTGACTAATGAAAAACTGTTTTTT
TRBV6-5	TRBJ1-2	TRBD1	NA	CASSYQGGDYGYTF	TGTGCCAGCAGTTACCAGGGGGGTGACTATGGCTACACCTTC
TRBV28	TRBJ1-1	NA	NA	CASSLPGANTEAFF	TGTGCCAGCAGTCTCCCGGGAGCGAACACTGAAGCTTTCTTT
TRBV4-1	TRBJ1-1	TRBD1	NA	CASSYRGSNTEAFF	TGCGCCAGCAGTTACAGGGGATCCAACACTGAAGCTTTCTTT
TRBV5-4	TRBJ1-2	TRBD1	NA	CASSSRGEDGYTF	TGTGCCAGCAGCTCCAGGGGGGAGGATGGCTACACCTTC